A single sample is the source of the 14 T cell receptor beta chains below, sequenced in a study of OX40 agonist ivuxolimab in advanced cancers. TCRdb's copy holds only in-frame clones and misses some; the assay was immunoSEQ multiplex PCR. The repertoire holds about 100,000 clones, with 70% to 90% as singletons. The sample consisted of CD4+ or CD8+ T cells sorted from blood, taken in a trial of the OX40 agonist ivuxolimab. These receptors were taken from an adult with an advanced solid tumor such as melanoma, head and neck, liver or kidney cancer.

J is TRBJ2-2 and V is TRBV5-1; 8 bases map to TRBD1. V shed 4 bases, J shed 4 bases, and the junction held 9 bases outside the gene matches. This CDR3 region has 16 residues. Germline V gene lookup returns CDR1 SGHRS and CDR2 YFSETQ. The CDR3 protein is CASSPIRQGSTGELFF. The CDR3 DNA reads as TGCGCCAGCAGCCCCATCCGACAGGGGTCCACCGGGGAGCTGTTTTTT.

The V call is TRBV2, the J call TRBJ2-7; 8 nucleotides line up with TRBD2. The CDR3 runs 15 residues. V was clipped by 4 bases and J by 3 bases; unmatched bases: 8. Germline values: CDR1 SNHLY, CDR2 FYNNEI. CDR3 coding DNA: TGTGCCAGCAGTGTAGCGGGGAGTAAAGGCTACGAGCAGTACTTC. Translating gives CASSVAGSKGYEQYF.

This chain connects TRBV5-8 to TRBJ1-1, with TRBD1 as a possible D gene (5 bases). V lost 4 bases to trimming and J lost 5 bases, with 12 bases between them. Germline V gene data show CDR1 as SGHTS and CDR2 as YDEGEE. The CDR3 is made up of 13 amino acids. The CDR3 spells CASSTGGGTEAFF. In DNA, the CDR3 is TGTGCCAGCAGCACCGGGGGGGGGACTGAAGCTTTCTTT. The full variable domain, its missing parts supplied by reference TRBV5-8 and TRBJ1-1, is EAGVTQSPTHLIKTRGQQATLRCSPISGHTSVYWYQQALGLGLQFLLWYDEGEERNRGNFPPRFSGRQFPNYSSELNVNALELEDSALYLCASSTGGGTEAFFGQGTRLTVV.

The V and J genes are TRBV28 and TRBJ2-7, with D perhaps being TRBD1 or TRBD2 (5 bases each). Trimming left V 4 bases short and J 2 bases short, with 15 bases between. The CDR3 is 15 amino acids. Germline assignment: CDR1 MDHEN and CDR2 SYDVKM. In DNA form, the CDR3 reads TGTGCCAGCAGTTCCTCCGGGGACCACACCTACGAGCAGTACTTC. Amino acid sequence: CASSSSGDHTYEQYF.

The chain combines TRBV14 with TRBJ2-7, with 8 bases identical to TRBD1. Germline CDR1 reads SGHDN; CDR2 reads FVKESK. V lost 8 bases to trimming and J lost 3 bases; unmatched junction nucleotides: 9. CDR3 length equals 14 residues. CDR3 nucleotide sequence: TGTGCCAGCTCTATACAGGGGGGACTCTACGAGCAGTACTTC. Its protein product is CASSIQGGLYEQYF.

V is TRBV6-5 and J is TRBJ2-1, with D perhaps matching TRBD1 (6 bases). V shed 6 bases and J shed 5 bases, with 14 bases lying between them. Germline loops: CDR1 MNHEY, CDR2 SVGAGI. The CDR3 covers 14 residues. The CDR3 DNA reads TGTGCCAGCAGACCGTACAGGGACAACAATGAGCAGTTCTTC. This codes for CASRPYRDNNEQFF.

The chain couples TRBV9 to TRBJ1-1; no definite D call. The ends were cut back, 3 bases at V and 4 bases at J, with 4 bases in the middle. Germline V gene sequence: CDR1 SGDLS, CDR2 YYNGEE. The length of the CDR3 is 11 residues. In DNA, the CDR3 is TGTGCCAGCAGCGCGAGCACTGAAGCTTTCTTT. This encodes CASSASTEAFF. The variable domain in full, with the rest retrieved from reference TRBV9 and TRBJ1-1, is DSGVTQTPKHLITATGQRVTLRCSPRSGDLSVYWYQQSLDQGLQFLIQYYNGEERAKGNILERFSAQQFPDLHSELNLSSLELGDSALYFCASSASTEAFFGQGTRLTVV.

This sequence joins TRBV10-3 and TRBJ2-1; 7 bases match TRBD2. J lost 7 bases, V lost 6 bases, and 18 bases had no gene match. The CDR3 is 17 residues long. The germline CDR1 and CDR2 sequences are ENHRY and SYGVKD. The CDR3 protein is CAIRTDGASGPLNEQFF. The CDR3 region has the DNA TGTGCCATCAGAACGGACGGGGCTAGCGGCCCCCTTAATGAGCAGTTCTTC.

Only a few counts were recorded for this clone. V usage is TRBV5-4 and J usage is TRBJ2-1; TRBD2 matches 8 bases. V was pared by 1 base and J by 4 bases, with 10 bases of the junction left unmatched. This CDR3 spans 17 amino acids. The V gene's germline CDR1 is SGHNT and CDR2 YYREEE (reference sequence). Here the CDR3 DNA reads TGTGCCAGCAGCTTGACGGCTAGCGGGCTAATTTACAATGAGCAGTTCTTC. As protein: CASSLTASGLIYNEQFF.

V usage is TRBV5-4 and J usage is TRBJ2-5; 10 bases fit TRBD2. In germline, CDR1 is SGHNT, CDR2 YYREEE (reference sequence). V dropped 1 base and J dropped 5; count of bases not matched to a gene: 5. CDR3 size: 15 residues. CDR3 loop: CASSLLAGGGETQYF. The DNA for the CDR3 is TGTGCCAGCAGCTTGTTAGCGGGAGGAGGGGAGACCCAGTACTTC.

V gene TRBV6-4 combines with J gene TRBJ2-1; D unclear. The length of the CDR3 is 13 residues. Germline V gene sequence: CDR1 MRHNA, CDR2 SNTAGT. V dropped 1 base and J dropped 9 bases, with 10 bases sitting between them. The CDR3: CASSDFELGEQFF. Written as DNA, the CDR3 is TGTGCCAGCAGTGACTTCGAATTGGGTGAGCAGTTCTTC.

This sequence joins TRBV5-1 and TRBJ2-1, with D possibly TRBD2 on 6 matching bases. The germline V gene encodes CDR1 SGHRS and CDR2 YFSETQ. V lost 0 bases and J 8 bases, leaving 15 bases between the germline ends. This CDR3 comprises 15 residues. In DNA, the CDR3 is TGCGCCAGCAGCTTGGGTGTGACTAGAGGGTATGAGCAGTTCTTC. It specifies CASSLGVTRGYEQFF.

This sequence joins TRBV14 and TRBJ1-1; D is undetermined. V was clipped by 3 bases and J by 4 bases, with 12 bases between them. CDR3 length: 14 amino acids. Germline assignment: CDR1 SGHDN and CDR2 FVKESK. The CDR3 nucleotides read TGTGCCAGCAGCCACTCGGGTGGTCGCACTGAAGCTTTCTTT. Protein product: CASSHSGGRTEAFF.

This clone was picked up one time. V is TRBV4-1 and J is TRBJ2-5; no reliable D call. The J call may be in error: the DNA end matches TRBJ2-7 better. In germline, CDR1 is MGHRA, CDR2 YSYEKL. This CDR3 spans 14 amino acids. CDR3 in DNA: TGCGCCAGCAGCCAAGAAGCAGGTTCCTACGAGCAGTACTTC. Protein: CASSQEAGSYEQYF.